A selection of T cell receptor beta chains follows, all from one sample in a study of blood T cell repertoires in COVID-19. The protocol was immunoSEQ multiplex PCR, while the TCRdb copy is restricted to in-frame clones and leaves out a portion. The data hold roughly 200,000 clones, with approximately 88% observed a single time. Sequencing was carried out using peripheral blood. The receptors stem from a woman in her 30s with acute or convalescent COVID-19. Both conserved end residues are part of each CDR3. The order of the fields is J gene, clone size, D gene, V gene, CDR3 DNA, CDR3 protein. The D gene is left open where the match is weak. Size is stated for part of the rows, as once, few or many counts, or as a class when the clone is expanded.

j_gene: TRBJ1-5
abundance: .
d_gene: .
v_gene: TRBV18
CDR3nt: TGTGCCAGCTCACCACAACGACTGTCTTATCAAGGTCAGCCTCAGCATTTT
CDR3aa: CASSPQRLSYQGQPQHF

j_gene: TRBJ2-2
abundance: .
d_gene: TRBD2
v_gene: TRBV6-6
CDR3nt: TGTGCCAGCAGCTCGAGTCCGGGACTAGCGGGAGGGCAGGACACCGGGGAGCTGTTTTTT
CDR3aa: CASSSSPGLAGGQDTGELFF

j_gene: TRBJ1-4
abundance: .
d_gene: .
v_gene: TRBV9
CDR3nt: TGTGCCAGCAGCGTAGGACAGGACCTCGCAACTAATGAAAAACTGTTTTTT
CDR3aa: CASSVGQDLATNEKLFF

j_gene: TRBJ2-7
abundance: .
d_gene: .
v_gene: TRBV11-2
CDR3nt: TGTGCCAGCAGATTAACTGCAGCGCCCTTCTACGAGCAGTACTTC
CDR3aa: CASRLTAAPFYEQYF

j_gene: TRBJ2-7
abundance: .
d_gene: TRBD2
v_gene: TRBV7-9
CDR3nt: TGTGCCAGCAGCGCGCCGGGACTAGCGGGAGGGCGCGAGCAGTACTTC
CDR3aa: CASSAPGLAGGREQYF

j_gene: TRBJ2-7
abundance: .
d_gene: TRBD2
v_gene: TRBV6-6
CDR3nt: TGTGCCAGCCACACCGGGGACTATACGAGGGGGCAGTACTTC
CDR3aa: CASHTGDYTRGQYF

j_gene: TRBJ2-7
abundance: .
d_gene: .
v_gene: TRBV29-1
CDR3nt: TGCAGCGTTGAAGGAGCCTCCTACGAGCAGTACTTC
CDR3aa: CSVEGASYEQYF

j_gene: TRBJ2-7
abundance: once
d_gene: .
v_gene: TRBV18
CDR3nt: TGTGCCAGCTCACCACCGCGTCATCGAGCCTACGAGCAGTACTTC
CDR3aa: CASSPPRHRAYEQYF

j_gene: TRBJ2-3
abundance: few
d_gene: .
v_gene: TRBV10-1
CDR3nt: TGCGCCAGCAGTGAGTCGAGGCGCACAGATACGCAGTATTTT
CDR3aa: CASSESRRTDTQYF

j_gene: TRBJ2-3
abundance: once
d_gene: .
v_gene: TRBV11-2
CDR3nt: TGTGCCAGCAGCTTCGGGGGAACAGATACGCAGTATTTT
CDR3aa: CASSFGGTDTQYF

j_gene: TRBJ2-5
abundance: .
d_gene: TRBD1
v_gene: TRBV9
CDR3nt: TGTGCCAGCAGCGTAGACGGACAGGAGGTGACCCAGTACTTC
CDR3aa: CASSVDGQEVTQYF

j_gene: TRBJ2-1
abundance: .
d_gene: .
v_gene: TRBV20-1
CDR3nt: TGCAGTGCCCCATCCTACAATGAGCAGTTCTTC
CDR3aa: CSAPSYNEQFF

j_gene: TRBJ1-3
abundance: .
d_gene: .
v_gene: TRBV28
CDR3nt: TGTGCCAGCCCAAATAGCTCTGGAAACACCATATATTTT
CDR3aa: CASPNSSGNTIYF

j_gene: TRBJ1-2
abundance: .
d_gene: TRBD1
v_gene: TRBV18
CDR3nt: TGTGCCAGCACCCGGGACAGGGCTACCTATGGCTACACCTTC
CDR3aa: CASTRDRATYGYTF

j_gene: TRBJ1-2
abundance: .
d_gene: TRBD1
v_gene: TRBV18
CDR3nt: TGTGCCAGCTCACCCGGTAATGATGGGACAGATGGCTACACCTTC
CDR3aa: CASSPGNDGTDGYTF

j_gene: TRBJ1-5
abundance: .
d_gene: .
v_gene: TRBV29-1
CDR3nt: TGCAGCGTTGCGGTAGGACAACAGCATTTT
CDR3aa: CSVAVGQQHF

j_gene: TRBJ1-1
abundance: .
d_gene: .
v_gene: TRBV29-1
CDR3nt: TGCAGCGTTGAGTTGGGAGACACTGAAGCTTTCTTT
CDR3aa: CSVELGDTEAFF

j_gene: TRBJ1-2
abundance: once
d_gene: .
v_gene: TRBV4-1
CDR3nt: TGCGCCAGCAGCTCCCCTAGGGGTGGGGGCTACACCTTC
CDR3aa: CASSSPRGGGYTF

j_gene: TRBJ2-1
abundance: .
d_gene: .
v_gene: TRBV4-1
CDR3nt: TGCGCCAGCAGCTCAGGACGGACAGTAGTTGACTACAATGAGCAGTTCTTC
CDR3aa: CASSSGRTVVDYNEQFF

j_gene: TRBJ2-3
abundance: .
d_gene: .
v_gene: TRBV7-8
CDR3nt: TGTGCCAGCAGCTTAGCCCGGAGGGGGCGGGTAGATACGCAGTATTTT
CDR3aa: CASSLARRGRVDTQYF

j_gene: TRBJ2-7
abundance: .
d_gene: .
v_gene: TRBV19
CDR3nt: TGTGCCAGTAGTGCCCGGGACACCGGTGCCGACGAGCAGTACTTC
CDR3aa: CASSARDTGADEQYF

j_gene: TRBJ2-4
abundance: once
d_gene: .
v_gene: TRBV10-2
CDR3nt: TGCGCCAGCAGTGAGTCAGGAGCGGGCATTCAGTACTTC
CDR3aa: CASSESGAGIQYF

j_gene: TRBJ1-2
abundance: .
d_gene: TRBD1
v_gene: TRBV20-1
CDR3nt: TGCAGTGCTAGTCCAGGGGGCCCTGGCTACACCTTC
CDR3aa: CSASPGGPGYTF

j_gene: TRBJ1-1
abundance: .
d_gene: TRBD1
v_gene: TRBV29-1
CDR3nt: TGCAGCGTTGTGGGACAGTTGAGGGGCAACACTGAAGCTTTCTTT
CDR3aa: CSVVGQLRGNTEAFF

j_gene: TRBJ2-1
abundance: .
d_gene: .
v_gene: TRBV5-1
CDR3nt: TGCGCCAGCAGCTTGGCAGTTGGAGGGAACTACAATGAGCAGTTCTTC
CDR3aa: CASSLAVGGNYNEQFF

j_gene: TRBJ1-5
abundance: .
d_gene: .
v_gene: TRBV18
CDR3nt: TGTGCCAGCTCACCAGGGCAGATACCTCAGCCCCAGCATTTT
CDR3aa: CASSPGQIPQPQHF

j_gene: TRBJ1-1
abundance: .
d_gene: TRBD1
v_gene: TRBV27
CDR3nt: TGTGCCAGCAAGGGGGCATTTGACACTGAAGCTTTCTTT
CDR3aa: CASKGAFDTEAFF

j_gene: TRBJ2-1
abundance: .
d_gene: TRBD1
v_gene: TRBV29-1
CDR3nt: TGCAGCTCGAAAGAGGGGGCACAGGTGTTCTTC
CDR3aa: CSSKEGAQVFF

j_gene: TRBJ2-7
abundance: few
d_gene: .
v_gene: TRBV5-6
CDR3nt: TGTGCCAGCAGCGCGGCGGGGCCCGCTCGGCAGTACTTC
CDR3aa: CASSAAGPARQYF

j_gene: TRBJ2-1
abundance: .
d_gene: TRBD2
v_gene: TRBV19
CDR3nt: TGTGCCAGTAGTATGGGGACTAGGACATATGAGCAGTTCTTC
CDR3aa: CASSMGTRTYEQFF

j_gene: TRBJ2-2
abundance: .
d_gene: .
v_gene: TRBV5-1
CDR3nt: TGCGCCAGCAGCTTGGACCCCCAGGGGACCGGGGAGCTGTTTTTT
CDR3aa: CASSLDPQGTGELFF

j_gene: TRBJ2-7
abundance: few
d_gene: .
v_gene: TRBV7-9
CDR3nt: TGTGCCAGCAGCTTCCTCGGGAGCTACGAGCAGTACTTC
CDR3aa: CASSFLGSYEQYF

j_gene: TRBJ2-1
abundance: .
d_gene: .
v_gene: TRBV18
CDR3nt: TGTGCCAGCTCACCAACGACTAGTGGTGAGCAGTTCTTC
CDR3aa: CASSPTTSGEQFF

j_gene: TRBJ2-6
abundance: few
d_gene: .
v_gene: TRBV19
CDR3nt: TGTGCCAGTAGTATGAGAGGAAGGAGCTCTGGGGCCAACGTCCTGACTTTC
CDR3aa: CASSMRGRSSGANVLTF

j_gene: TRBJ2-7
abundance: .
d_gene: TRBD1
v_gene: TRBV3-1/TRBV3-2
CDR3nt: TGTGCCAGCAGCCACAAGACAGGGTTTGCCTACGAGCAGTACTTC
CDR3aa: CASSHKTGFAYEQYF

j_gene: TRBJ2-2
abundance: .
d_gene: .
v_gene: TRBV2
CDR3nt: TGTGCCAGCAAACAGAAGGTGGACACCGGGGAGCTGTTTTTT
CDR3aa: CASKQKVDTGELFF

j_gene: TRBJ2-1
abundance: .
d_gene: .
v_gene: TRBV3-1/TRBV3-2
CDR3nt: TGTGCCAGCAGCCAAGATTGGGTTGGAGCCTACAATGAGCAGTTCTTC
CDR3aa: CASSQDWVGAYNEQFF

j_gene: TRBJ1-3
abundance: .
d_gene: .
v_gene: TRBV5-1
CDR3nt: TGCGCCAGCAGTTTGGGTTCAGGGGCCGGAAACACCATATATTTT
CDR3aa: CASSLGSGAGNTIYF

j_gene: TRBJ2-1
abundance: .
d_gene: .
v_gene: TRBV7-2
CDR3nt: TGTGCCAGCAGCTCCCAACTCGCCAATGAGCAGTTCTTC
CDR3aa: CASSSQLANEQFF

j_gene: TRBJ1-2
abundance: .
d_gene: .
v_gene: TRBV7-2
CDR3nt: TGTGCCAGCAGCGTTAGCAGGGAGGGAGGCTACACCTTC
CDR3aa: CASSVSREGGYTF

j_gene: TRBJ2-7
abundance: once
d_gene: .
v_gene: TRBV6-5
CDR3nt: TGTGCCAGCAGTCGCGGTTACGAGCAGTACTTC
CDR3aa: CASSRGYEQYF

j_gene: TRBJ2-7
abundance: .
d_gene: .
v_gene: TRBV11-2
CDR3nt: TGTGCCAGCACTGTTGGGGACAACTCCTACGAGCAGTACTTC
CDR3aa: CASTVGDNSYEQYF

j_gene: TRBJ1-1
abundance: .
d_gene: .
v_gene: TRBV6-5
CDR3nt: TGTGCCAGCAGTTCCCGACAGCCAGGGCGTTTTCTTGAAGCTTTCTTT
CDR3aa: CASSSRQPGRFLEAFF

j_gene: TRBJ2-5
abundance: .
d_gene: .
v_gene: TRBV11-2
CDR3nt: TGTGCCAGCAGCTTAGATAAGAACAGGGTAAGAGAGACCCAGTACTTC
CDR3aa: CASSLDKNRVRETQYF

j_gene: TRBJ2-1
abundance: .
d_gene: TRBD2
v_gene: TRBV12-3/TRBV12-4
CDR3nt: TGTGCAACCCTCGGGGACTACACCAATGAGCAGTTCTTC
CDR3aa: CATLGDYTNEQFF

j_gene: TRBJ2-7
abundance: .
d_gene: TRBD1
v_gene: TRBV9
CDR3nt: TGTGCCAGCAGCCCGGGACAGGGGCCCTACGAGCAGTACTTC
CDR3aa: CASSPGQGPYEQYF

j_gene: TRBJ2-7
abundance: .
d_gene: .
v_gene: TRBV10-1
CDR3nt: TGCGCCAGCAGTGAGTCTGGAACAGGTGGGGCCTACGAGCAGTACTTC
CDR3aa: CASSESGTGGAYEQYF

j_gene: TRBJ1-3
abundance: .
d_gene: .
v_gene: TRBV6-5
CDR3nt: TGTGCCAGCTCGCGAGCCGCCTCTGGAAACACCATATATTTT
CDR3aa: CASSRAASGNTIYF

j_gene: TRBJ2-5
abundance: .
d_gene: TRBD1
v_gene: TRBV7-2
CDR3nt: TGTGCCAGCAGCTTAGCGACAGGGGAGGAGACCCAGTACTTC
CDR3aa: CASSLATGEETQYF

j_gene: TRBJ1-1
abundance: .
d_gene: .
v_gene: TRBV11-3
CDR3nt: TGTGCCAGCAGCTTTGGGGGGGCGAGGAACACTGAAGCTTTCTTT
CDR3aa: CASSFGGARNTEAFF

j_gene: TRBJ2-5
abundance: .
d_gene: .
v_gene: TRBV4-1
CDR3nt: TGCGCCAGCTCCACTCTAGGCCAAGAGACCCAGTACTTC
CDR3aa: CASSTLGQETQYF

j_gene: TRBJ1-2
abundance: .
d_gene: .
v_gene: TRBV6-1
CDR3nt: TGTGCCAGCAGTCCCCACAGGGTAGGCTATGGCTACACCTTC
CDR3aa: CASSPHRVGYGYTF